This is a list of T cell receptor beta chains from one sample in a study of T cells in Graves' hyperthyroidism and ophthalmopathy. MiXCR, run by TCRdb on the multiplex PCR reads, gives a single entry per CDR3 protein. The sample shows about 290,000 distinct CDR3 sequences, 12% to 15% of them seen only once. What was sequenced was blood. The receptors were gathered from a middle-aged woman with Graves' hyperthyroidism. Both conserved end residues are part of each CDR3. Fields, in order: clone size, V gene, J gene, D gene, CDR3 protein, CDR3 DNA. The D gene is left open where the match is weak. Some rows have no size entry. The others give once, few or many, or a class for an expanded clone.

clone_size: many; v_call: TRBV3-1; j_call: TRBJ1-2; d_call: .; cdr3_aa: CASSQVGIMNYGYTF; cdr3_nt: TGTGCCAGCAGCCAAGTAGGCATTATGAACTATGGCTACACCTTC
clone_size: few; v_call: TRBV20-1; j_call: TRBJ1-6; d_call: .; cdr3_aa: CSARDEGRGTPGNSPLHF; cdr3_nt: TGCAGTGCTAGAGATGAGGGCAGGGGCACACCCGGTAATTCACCCCTCCACTTT
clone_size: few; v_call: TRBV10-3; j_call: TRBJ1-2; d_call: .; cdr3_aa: CAITGTAANYGYTF; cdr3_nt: TGTGCCATCACCGGTACAGCTGCTAACTATGGCTACACCTTC
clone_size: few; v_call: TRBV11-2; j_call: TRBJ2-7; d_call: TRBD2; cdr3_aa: CASSLVLAGGTYEQYF; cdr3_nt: TGTGCCAGCAGCTTAGTTCTCGCGGGAGGAACCTACGAGCAGTACTTC
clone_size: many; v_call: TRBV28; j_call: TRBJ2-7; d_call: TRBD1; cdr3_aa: CASKEGTVTYEQYF; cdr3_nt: TGTGCCAGCAAAGAAGGGACAGTGACCTACGAGCAGTACTTC
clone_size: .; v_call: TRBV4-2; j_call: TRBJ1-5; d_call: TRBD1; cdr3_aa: CASSQGWDREFNQPQHF; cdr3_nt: TGTGCCAGCAGCCAAGGGTGGGACAGGGAATTCAATCAGCCCCAGCATTTT
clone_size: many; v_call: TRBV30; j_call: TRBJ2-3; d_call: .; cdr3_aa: CAWSAVSHGTDTQYF; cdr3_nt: TGTGCCTGGAGTGCGGTCAGCCATGGCACAGATACGCAGTATTTT
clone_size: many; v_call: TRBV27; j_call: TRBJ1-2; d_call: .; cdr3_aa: CASSSGPLLGYTF; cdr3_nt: TGTGCCAGCAGTTCGGGGCCCCTCCTTGGCTACACCTTC
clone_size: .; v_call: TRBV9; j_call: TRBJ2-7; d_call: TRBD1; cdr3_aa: CASSVDGRGLDEQYF; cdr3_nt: TGTGCCAGCAGCGTAGACGGCAGGGGGCTGGACGAGCAGTACTTC
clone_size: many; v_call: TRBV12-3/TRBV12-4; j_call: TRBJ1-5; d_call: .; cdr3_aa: CASSTDSSNQPQHF; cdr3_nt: TGTGCCAGCAGTACCGATTCCAGCAATCAGCCCCAGCATTTT
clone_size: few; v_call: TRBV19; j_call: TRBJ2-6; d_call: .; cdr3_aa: CASSMGTGYSGANVLTF; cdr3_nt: TGTGCCAGTAGTATGGGGACGGGATACTCTGGGGCCAACGTCCTGACTTTC
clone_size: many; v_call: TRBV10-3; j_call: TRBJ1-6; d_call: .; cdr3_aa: CAIQPGGSYNSPLHF; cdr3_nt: TGTGCCATACAACCTGGAGGCTCCTATAATTCACCCCTCCACTTT
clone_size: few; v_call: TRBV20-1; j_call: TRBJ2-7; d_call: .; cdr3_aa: CSAVQVSRSNEQYF; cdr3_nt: TGCAGTGCAGTACAGGTTTCGCGTTCGAACGAGCAGTACTTC
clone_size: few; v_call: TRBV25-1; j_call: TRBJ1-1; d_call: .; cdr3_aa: CASSESTAEAFF; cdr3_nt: TGTGCCAGCAGTGAGTCGACAGCTGAAGCTTTCTTT
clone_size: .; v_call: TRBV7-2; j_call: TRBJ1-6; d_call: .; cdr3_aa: CASSLGTINSPLHF; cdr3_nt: TGTGCCAGCAGCTTAGGCACGATTAATTCACCCCTCCACTTT
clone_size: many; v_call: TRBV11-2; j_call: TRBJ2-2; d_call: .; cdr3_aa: CASSSPLDSPIDTGELFF; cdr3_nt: TGTGCCAGCAGCTCCCCCCTGGACTCCCCCATAGACACCGGGGAGCTGTTTTTT
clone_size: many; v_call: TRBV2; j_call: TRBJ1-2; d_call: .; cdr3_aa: CASSVGERDGYTF; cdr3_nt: TGTGCCAGCAGTGTCGGGGAGCGGGATGGCTACACCTTC
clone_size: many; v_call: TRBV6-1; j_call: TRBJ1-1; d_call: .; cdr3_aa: CASSQAGRGNTEAFF; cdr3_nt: TGTGCCAGCAGTCAGGCCGGCCGGGGGAACACTGAAGCTTTCTTT
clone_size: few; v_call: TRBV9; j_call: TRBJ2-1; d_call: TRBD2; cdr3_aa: CASSSRDSGIKNEQFF; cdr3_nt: TGTGCCAGCAGCTCCCGGGATAGCGGGATTAAGAATGAGCAGTTCTTC
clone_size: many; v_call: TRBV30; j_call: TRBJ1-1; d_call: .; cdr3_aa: CAWNRGIEAFF; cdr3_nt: TGTGCCTGGAATCGTGGGATTGAAGCTTTCTTT
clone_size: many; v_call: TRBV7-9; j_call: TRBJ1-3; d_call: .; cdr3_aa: CASSLTGVGNTIYF; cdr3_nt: TGTGCCAGCAGCTTAACTGGGGTCGGAAACACCATATATTTT
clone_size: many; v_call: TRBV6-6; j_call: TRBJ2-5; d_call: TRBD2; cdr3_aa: CASSYLGLAGWGETQYF; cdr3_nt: TGTGCCAGCAGTTACCTGGGACTAGCGGGATGGGGGGAGACCCAGTACTTC
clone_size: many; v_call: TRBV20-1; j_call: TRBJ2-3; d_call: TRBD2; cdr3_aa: CSARLAGVTDTQYF; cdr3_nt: TGCAGTGCTAGGCTTGCGGGAGTCACAGATACGCAGTATTTT
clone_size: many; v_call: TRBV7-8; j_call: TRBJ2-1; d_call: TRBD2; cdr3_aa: CASSLSWGLESRNEQFF; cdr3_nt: TGTGCCAGCAGCTTATCGTGGGGACTAGAATCGCGCAATGAGCAGTTCTTC
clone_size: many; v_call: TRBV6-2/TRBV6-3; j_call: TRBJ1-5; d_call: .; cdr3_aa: CASSYMGSQPQHF; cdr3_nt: TGTGCCAGCAGTTACATGGGTTCTCAGCCCCAGCATTTT
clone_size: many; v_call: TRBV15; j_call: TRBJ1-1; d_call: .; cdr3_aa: CATSRVSVGSEAFF; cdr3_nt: TGTGCCACCAGCAGAGTGTCGGTAGGGTCTGAAGCTTTCTTT
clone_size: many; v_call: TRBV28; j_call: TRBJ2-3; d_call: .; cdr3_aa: CASSPVGRSTDTQYF; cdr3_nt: TGTGCCAGCAGCCCCGTTGGACGTAGCACAGATACGCAGTATTTT
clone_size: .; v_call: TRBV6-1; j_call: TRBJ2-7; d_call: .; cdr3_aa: CASSPSYTTYEQYF; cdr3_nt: TGTGCCAGCAGCCCCAGCTACACCACCTACGAGCAGTACTTC
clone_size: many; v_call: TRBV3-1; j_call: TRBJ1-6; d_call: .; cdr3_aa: CATGQGESPLHF; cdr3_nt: TGTGCTACCGGCCAAGGGGAATCACCCCTCCACTTT
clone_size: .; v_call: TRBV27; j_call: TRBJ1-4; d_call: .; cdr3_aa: CASRAGTVLEKLFF; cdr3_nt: TGTGCCAGCAGGGCCGGGACGGTGCTTGAAAAACTGTTTTTT
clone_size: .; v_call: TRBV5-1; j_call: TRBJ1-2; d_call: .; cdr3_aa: CASRGPGLKSSGYTF; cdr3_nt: TGTGCCAGCAGGGGTCCAGGGTTGAAATCTTCAGGCTACACCTTC
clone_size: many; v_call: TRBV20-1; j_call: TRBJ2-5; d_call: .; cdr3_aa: CSARVGRYQETQYF; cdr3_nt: TGCAGTGCTAGAGTGGGACGGTACCAAGAGACCCAGTACTTC
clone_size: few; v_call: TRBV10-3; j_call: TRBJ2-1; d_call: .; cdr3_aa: CATSPGGDEQFF; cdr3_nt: TGTGCCACTAGTCCGGGCGGCGATGAGCAGTTCTTC
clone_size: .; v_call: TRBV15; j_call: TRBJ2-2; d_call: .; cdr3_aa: CATSLPSGTGELFF; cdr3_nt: TGTGCCACCAGTTTACCCTCCGGGACCGGGGAGCTGTTTTTT
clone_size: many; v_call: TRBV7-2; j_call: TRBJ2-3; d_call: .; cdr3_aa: CASILGPHSTDTQYF; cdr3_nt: TGTGCCAGCATCCTCGGACCACATAGCACAGATACGCAGTATTTT
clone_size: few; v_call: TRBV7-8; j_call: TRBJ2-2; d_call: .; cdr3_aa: CASSLEGVVGAANTGELFF; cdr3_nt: TGTGCCAGCAGTCTAGAGGGGGTAGTGGGAGCCGCGAACACCGGGGAGCTGTTTTTT
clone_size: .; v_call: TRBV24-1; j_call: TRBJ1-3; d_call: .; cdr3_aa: CATSDPSSGNTIYF; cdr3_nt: TGTGCCACCTCCGACCCGTCCTCTGGAAACACCATATATTTT
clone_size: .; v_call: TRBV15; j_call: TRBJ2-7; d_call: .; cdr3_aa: CATSRAGSWLGYEQYF; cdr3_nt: TGTGCCACCAGCAGGGCCGGGTCTTGGCTAGGCTACGAGCAGTACTTC
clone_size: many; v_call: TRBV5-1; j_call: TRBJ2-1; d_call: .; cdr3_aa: CASSLGQLAYNEQFF; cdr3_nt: TGCGCCAGCAGCTTGGGACAACTAGCCTACAATGAGCAGTTCTTC
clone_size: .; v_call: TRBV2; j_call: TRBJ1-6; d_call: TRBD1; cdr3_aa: CATAVGQGANSPLHF; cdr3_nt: TGTGCCACAGCAGTGGGACAGGGGGCGAATTCACCCCTCCACTTT
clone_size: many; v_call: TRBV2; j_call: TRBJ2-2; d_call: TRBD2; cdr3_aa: CASSENPAGRAGELFF; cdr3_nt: TGTGCCAGCAGTGAAAATCCGGCAGGGAGGGCCGGGGAGCTGTTTTTT
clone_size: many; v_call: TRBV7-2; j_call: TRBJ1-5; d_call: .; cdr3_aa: CATQNGTGPQHF; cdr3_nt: TGTGCCACCCAGAATGGAACGGGGCCCCAGCATTTT
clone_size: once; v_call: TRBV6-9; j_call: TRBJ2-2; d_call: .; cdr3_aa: CASSWTSVVGSGELFF; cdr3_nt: TGTGCCAGCAGTTGGACCTCAGTGGTGGGATCCGGGGAGCTGTTTTTT
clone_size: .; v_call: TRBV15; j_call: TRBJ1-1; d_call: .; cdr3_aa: CATSTHAEPEAFF; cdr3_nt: TGTGCCACCAGCACCCACGCGGAGCCTGAAGCTTTCTTT
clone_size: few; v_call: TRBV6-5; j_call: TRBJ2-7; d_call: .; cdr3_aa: CASSYSRSDEQYF; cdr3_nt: TGTGCCAGCAGTTACAGTCGTAGCGACGAGCAGTACTTC
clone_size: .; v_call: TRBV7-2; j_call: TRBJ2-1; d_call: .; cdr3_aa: CASSLASTFSQFF; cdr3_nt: TGTGCCAGCAGCTTAGCGTCCACTTTCTCGCAGTTCTTC
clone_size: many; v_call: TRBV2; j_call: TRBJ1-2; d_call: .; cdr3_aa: CASSAQSGYTF; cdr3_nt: TGTGCCAGCAGCGCGCAGTCGGGCTACACCTTC
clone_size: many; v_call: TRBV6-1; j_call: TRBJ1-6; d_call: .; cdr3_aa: CASSPGQRNSPLHF; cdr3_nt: TGTGCCAGCAGCCCGGGACAACGAAATTCACCCCTCCACTTT
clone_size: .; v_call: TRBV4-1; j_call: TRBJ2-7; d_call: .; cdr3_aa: CASSQGREQYF; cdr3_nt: TGCGCCAGCAGCCAAGGCCGAGAGCAGTACTTC
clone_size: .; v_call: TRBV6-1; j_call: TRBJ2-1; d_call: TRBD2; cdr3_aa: CASSRSGGEQFF; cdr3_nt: TGTGCCAGCAGTCGATCCGGGGGGGAGCAGTTCTTC
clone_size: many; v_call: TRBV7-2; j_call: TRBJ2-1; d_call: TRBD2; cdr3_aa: CASSLDLAGQFF; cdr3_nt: TGTGCCAGCAGCTTAGACCTAGCGGGACAGTTCTTC
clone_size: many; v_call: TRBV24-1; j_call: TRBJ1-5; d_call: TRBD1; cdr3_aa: CATSDFRDRGAYSNQPQHF; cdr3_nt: TGTGCCACCAGTGATTTCCGGGACAGGGGGGCTTATAGCAATCAGCCCCAGCATTTT
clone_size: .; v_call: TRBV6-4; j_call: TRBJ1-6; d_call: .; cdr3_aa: CAGRADGNSPLHF; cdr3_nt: TGTGCCGGCAGGGCGGACGGAAATTCACCCCTCCACTTT
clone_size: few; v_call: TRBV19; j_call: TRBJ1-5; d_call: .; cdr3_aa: CASSVSEGLNQPQHF; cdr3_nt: TGTGCCAGTAGTGTGAGCGAGGGGCTCAATCAGCCCCAGCATTTT
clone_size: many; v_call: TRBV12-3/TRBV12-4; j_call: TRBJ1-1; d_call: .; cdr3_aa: CASSQEQGVGSSEAFF; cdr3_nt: TGTGCCAGCAGTCAAGAACAGGGAGTGGGTTCGTCTGAAGCTTTCTTT
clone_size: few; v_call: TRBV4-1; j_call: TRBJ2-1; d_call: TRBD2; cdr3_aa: CASSQIAGGPWNEQFF; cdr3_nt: TGCGCCAGCAGCCAGATAGCGGGAGGGCCGTGGAATGAGCAGTTCTTC
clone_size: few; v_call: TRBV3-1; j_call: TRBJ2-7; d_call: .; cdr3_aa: CASSQNLAVSYEQYF; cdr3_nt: TGTGCCAGCAGCCAAAACTTAGCGGTCTCCTACGAGCAGTACTTC
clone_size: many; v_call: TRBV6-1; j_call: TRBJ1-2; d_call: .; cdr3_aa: CASAPATGTYKAGYTF; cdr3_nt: TGTGCCAGCGCCCCGGCTACCGGGACCTATAAGGCCGGCTACACCTTC
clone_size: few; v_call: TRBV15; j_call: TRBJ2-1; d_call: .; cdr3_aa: CATSREDRSEQFF; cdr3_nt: TGTGCCACCAGCAGAGAAGATCGGAGCGAGCAGTTCTTC